Following are 20 T cell receptor beta chains from one sample sequenced in a study of T-cell reconstitution after alpha-beta-depleted transplantation in children. Library preparation (for TCRbeta) was performed with unique molecular identifiers. TCRdb used MiXCR to reprocess the PCR reads, holding one entry per CDR3 protein. The sample records about 600,000 distinct CDR3 sequences, roughly 23% being singletons. The source was PBMCs, mostly from graft donor cells, collected 360 days after TCRalphabeta/CD19-depleted stem cell transplant. The receptors originated from a boy in the first two years of life who had a stem cell transplant for acute myeloid leukemia, so the T cells may come from the graft donor.

DNA of the CDR3: TGCAGTGCTAGGAGATACGAGCAGTACTTC. This gives the protein CSARRYEQYF. The chain joins TRBV20-1 to TRBJ2-7, with D hard to call. V was pared by 3 bases and J by 4 bases, with 4 bases between. Germline V gene lookup returns CDR1 DFQATT and CDR2 SNEGSKA (reference sequence). The CDR3 has 10 amino acids.

This chain uses TRBV28 with TRBJ1-6, with 10 positions matching TRBD1. V trimming: 3 bases; J trimming: 14 bases; junction bases outside the gene matches: 4. CDR1 and CDR2 from the germline V gene are MDHEN and SYDVKM. The CDR3 loop spans 13 amino acids. Here the CDR3 DNA reads TGTGCCAGCAGTTTCCGGGACAGGGGAACCCTCCACTTT. Translation gives CASSFRDRGTLHF.

Ten or more counts support this clonotype. The V and J genes are TRBV7-9 and TRBJ2-5; perhaps TRBD2 as D (5 bases). V gave up 1 base and J gave up 7 bases, with 19 bases separating them. Germline CDR1 and CDR2: SEHNR and FQNEAQ (reference sequence). The CDR3 extends over 16 amino acids. The chain's CDR3 is CASSLGGRGRARTQYF. CDR3 nucleotides: TGTGCCAGCAGCTTAGGCGGGCGCGGAAGAGCGAGGACCCAGTACTTC. Looking up the rest from reference TRBV7-9 and TRBJ2-5 gives the full variable domain: DTGVSQNPRHKITKRGQNVTFRCDPISEHNRLYWYRQTLGQGPEFLTYFQNEAQLEKSRLLSDRFSAERPKGSFSTLEIQRTEQGDSAMYLCASSLGGRGRARTQYFGPGTRLLVL.

The J gene is TRBJ2-2, the V gene TRBV5-6; D gene uncertain. The V end lost 0 bases, the J end lost 3 bases, and 3 bases lay between the germline ends. Germline V gives CDR1 SGHDT, CDR2 YYEEEE. The CDR3 covers 13 residues. The CDR3 loop reads CASSLVYTGELFF. CDR3 DNA: TGTGCCAGCAGCTTGGTATACACCGGGGAGCTGTTTTTT.

The V call is TRBV25-1, the J call TRBJ1-1, with D perhaps matching TRBD1 (5 bases). The ends were cut back, 1 base at V and 11 bases at J, with 11 bases in the middle. The CDR3 has 12 amino acids. Germline V lookup: CDR1 MGHDK, CDR2 SYGVNS. This CDR3 reads CASSEWGVLAFF. The CDR3 coding sequence is TGTGCCAGCAGTGAATGGGGGGTCCTGGCTTTCTTT.

Many counts were recorded for this clonotype. The chain employs TRBV12-3 or TRBV12-4 and TRBJ2-5; D is possibly TRBD1 (5 bases). Trimming left V 4 bases short and J 5 bases short, with 17 bases between. This CDR3 contains 15 residues. The CDR3 nucleotides are TGTGCCAGCAGTTCCGACGACAGAACCTGGGAGACCCAGTACTTC. It specifies CASSSDDRTWETQYF.

Here the CDR3 DNA reads TGTGCCAGCAGCGTAGGACTGAAGGACACTGAAGCTTTCTTT. Translated, it gives CASSVGLKDTEAFF. The rearrangement uses TRBV9 and TRBJ1-1; D not resolved. Per the germline V gene, CDR1 is SGDLS and CDR2 is YYNGEE. The CDR3 is made up of 14 amino acids. V was cut by 0 bases and J by 3 bases, with 9 bases left in between.

V and J are TRBV5-6 and TRBJ2-7; D not resolved. Germline lookup yields CDR1 SGHDT and CDR2 YYEEEE. The V end was cut by 4 bases, the J end by 3 bases, with 14 bases between. This CDR3 has 14 residues. The CDR3 loop is CASSTDGRSYEQYF. The CDR3 region has the DNA TGTGCCAGCAGCACGGACGGACGGAGCTACGAGCAGTACTTC.

The V gene is TRBV29-1, the J gene TRBJ2-3, with D unresolved. The germline V gene has CDR1 SQVTM and CDR2 ANQGSEA. V lost 3 bases and J lost 2, with 6 bases in between. The CDR3 covers 12 residues. CDR3 sequence: CSVEGFTDTQYF. In DNA form, the CDR3 reads TGCAGCGTTGAGGGGTTCACAGATACGCAGTATTTT.

This clonotype was picked up many times. The rearrangement joins TRBV20-1 to TRBJ2-1; 11 bases map to TRBD2. CDR3 length: 13 amino acids. V trimming: 6 bases; J trimming: 7 bases; junction bases outside the gene matches: 5. Germline CDR1 reads DFQATT; CDR2 reads SNEGSKA (reference sequence). CDR3 DNA sequence: TGCAGTGCCTATAGCGGGGGGGCGAATGAGCAGTTCTTC. It encodes CSAYSGGANEQFF.

In its sample, this clonotype was seen many times. J is TRBJ2-5 and V is TRBV20-1; the D call may be TRBD1 or TRBD2 (6 bases each). The CDR3 runs 15 residues. In germline, CDR1 is DFQATT, CDR2 SNEGSKA (reference sequence). V lost 1 base, J lost 3 bases, and 15 bases lay in between. The CDR3 region is CSARGVGGSEETQYF. The CDR3 DNA reads TGCAGTGCTAGAGGTGTGGGGGGCTCGGAAGAGACCCAGTACTTC.

V is TRBV9 and J is TRBJ2-5; D may correspond to TRBD1 or TRBD2 (6 bases each). CDR3 length: 14 amino acids. The V end lost 0 bases, the J end lost 2 bases, and 8 bases lay between the germline ends. The germline V gene has CDR1 SGDLS and CDR2 YYNGEE. The CDR3 DNA sequence: TGTGCCAGCAGCGTAGCGGGGGCTCAAGAGACCCAGTACTTC. It is translated as CASSVAGAQETQYF.

The gene calls are TRBV28 and TRBJ1-1; 8 bases align to TRBD1. CDR1 and CDR2 from the germline V gene are MDHEN and SYDVKM. Trimming removed 7 bases from V and 3 bases from J; junction bases left unmatched: 7. The CDR3 consists of 14 residues. CDR3 sequence (DNA): TGTGCCAGCATGGACAGGGCGGCGTACACTGAAGCTTTCTTT. Amino acid sequence: CASMDRAAYTEAFF. Full variable domain (outside the CDR3, taken from reference TRBV28 and TRBJ1-1): DVKVTQSSRYLVKRTGEKVFLECVQDMDHENMFWYRQDPGLGLRLIYFSYDVKMKEKGDIPEGYSVSREKKERFSLILESASTNQTSMYLCASMDRAAYTEAFFGQGTRLTVV.

This clonotype was seen a handful of times. This chain joins TRBV7-2 and TRBJ2-5; a weak D match, TRBD2 (6 bases). Germline values: CDR1 SGHTA, CDR2 FQGNSA. V was cut by 2 bases and J by 5 bases, with 9 bases left in between. The CDR3 totals 13 residues. The CDR3: CASSLRAGETQYF. The CDR3, as DNA: TGTGCCAGCAGCTTAAGGGCGGGGGAGACCCAGTACTTC.

Details on this clonotype: This may be a read error: a much more frequent sequence differs by one nucleotide. J is TRBJ2-4 and V is TRBV20-1; TRBD1 is a possible D gene (5 bases). This CDR3 comprises 15 residues. Germline CDR1 reads DFQATT; CDR2 reads SNEGSKA (reference sequence). The CDR3 region is CSARGPLQAANIQCF. For the CDR3, the DNA is TGCAGTGCTAGAGGCCCGTTACAGGCGGCGAACATTCAGTGCTTC.

This clonotype is a singleton in its sample. One base away lies a much larger clone, so this may be a sequencing read error. This is likely a read error, given that the CDR3 carries no conserved phenylalanine or tryptophan at its end. This rearrangement joins TRBV9 to TRBJ1-1; D remains ambiguous. This CDR3 contains 14 residues. Germline lookup yields CDR1 SGDLS and CDR2 YYNGEE. Trimming took off 0 bases at V and 3 bases at J, with 9 bases between the two ends. CDR3 DNA sequence: TGTGCCAGCAGCGTAGGGGTTCGGGACACTGAAGCTTTCTCT. Its protein is CASSVGVRDTEAFS.

This sequence joins TRBV4-1 and TRBJ2-1; 7 bases agree with TRBD1. The CDR3 runs to 15 residues. V gave up 3 bases and J gave up 7 bases; unmatched junction bases: 9. Germline V gene lookup returns CDR1 MGHRA and CDR2 YSYEKL. The CDR3 nucleotides are TGCGCCAGCAGCCAGGGCCCGGGACAGAAGAATGAGCAGTTCTTC. Its protein is CASSQGPGQKNEQFF.

On this clonotype itself: A much larger clone differs from this one at a single base, so this may be a read error. This chain connects TRBV20-1 to TRBJ2-7, with D possibly being TRBD2 (5 bases). V was shortened by 2 bases and J by 4 bases, with 9 bases between the two germline ends. The CDR3 loop spans 12 amino acids. Germline V CDR1 and CDR2: DFQATT, SNEGSKA (reference sequence). In DNA form, the CDR3 reads TGCAGTGCTAGAAGGACGGGGTACGAGCAGTACGTC. This translates into CSARRTGYEQYV.

This rearrangement joins TRBV2 to TRBJ1-1, with D possibly being TRBD1 (5 bases). Germline lookup yields CDR1 SNHLY and CDR2 FYNNEI. This CDR3 has 12 amino acids. With 9 bases removed from V and 1 base from J, the gap between germline ends came to 9 bases. For the CDR3, the DNA is TGTGCCAGGGGGGATGCGAACACTGAAGCTTTCTTT. Protein sequence: CARGDANTEAFF. Complete variable domain (other parts from reference TRBV2 and TRBJ1-1): EPEVTQTPSHQVTQMGQEVILRCVPISNHLYFYWYRQILGQKVEFLVSFYNNEISEKSEIFDDQFSVERPDGSNFTLKIRSTKLEDSAMYFCARGDANTEAFFGQGTRLTVV.

This clonotype was found many times. The V gene is TRBV28, the J gene TRBJ1-5; no reliable D call. The germline V gene has CDR1 MDHEN and CDR2 SYDVKM. The length of the CDR3 is 15 residues. V was clipped by 3 bases and J by 1 base, with 10 bases between them. CDR3 loop: CASSFLDTSNQPQHF. CDR3 in DNA: TGTGCCAGCAGTTTCCTTGACACCAGCAATCAGCCCCAGCATTTT.